The present entry profiles one T cell receptor beta chain with its context. Its antigen remains unknown. This CDR3 has 14 amino acids. Germline loops: CDR1 MNHNS, CDR2 SASEGT. Trimming at V came to 0 bases and at J to 2 bases, leaving 1 base not matched to a gene. Primers included in the PCR were 60 Vbeta and 13 Jbeta primers. Profiled with immunoSEQ multiplex PCR; TCRdb holds only in-frame clones, not every one. Altogether 150,000 to 200,000 clones are present, around four fifths being singletons, with the ten largest covering roughly 2.8%. These data originate in a study of cytomegalovirus exposure and HLA in healthy donors. Study overall: A preliminary data release comprised around 85 million unique TCRs obtained from HLA-typed donors.

General study findings and limits: Reports credit the classifier with highly specific, highly sensitive diagnosis of cytomegalovirus status. An ancestry cluster, one associated with Asian ancestry, reportedly showed fewer N-insertions than the approximately 670-donor mean in a later analysis.

Sequenced sample: PBMCs. V is TRBV6-1 and J is TRBJ2-7; 7 bases map to TRBD1. The clonotype was recovered from a woman aged 45-65 years in good health and CMV-seropositive. CDR3 nucleotides: TGTGCCAGCAGTGAAGCAGGGGGCCCCTACGAGCAGTACTTC. Translation: CASSEAGGPYEQYF.